The 11 T cell receptor beta chains reported below all come from one sample, sequenced in a study of cytomegalovirus exposure and HLA in healthy donors. 13 Jbeta primers and 60 Vbeta primers were used for the PCR. Using immunoSEQ multiplex PCR, the repertoire was profiled, and TCRdb retains in-frame clones only, with some absent. The table for this sample gives approximately 45,000 clones. Sequencing was performed on PBMCs. All receptors come from a male donor in good health and CMV-seronegative.

This CDR3 reads CASTIRRDSPNQPQHF. The CDR3 nucleotides are TGTGCCAGCACCATCCGGCGCGACAGCCCCAATCAGCCCCAGCATTTT. The chain employs TRBV28 and TRBJ1-5; TRBD1 might be the D (5 bases). The length of the CDR3 is 16 residues. Trimming shortened V by 7 bases and J by 3 bases, and 19 bases separated the two germline ends. The germline CDR1 and CDR2 sequences are MDHEN and SYDVKM.

This chain uses TRBV2 with TRBJ1-3; the D gene is possibly TRBD1 (5 bases). CDR3 length: 15 amino acids. The V end was cut by 8 bases, the J end by 4 bases, with 18 bases between. Germline V gene sequence: CDR1 SNHLY, CDR2 FYNNEI. The CDR3 DNA follows: TGTGCCAGCTCCCCGGGAGGGACTAAAGGAAACACCATATATTTT. It translates to CASSPGGTKGNTIYF.

CDR3 loop: CASSPGDRDAETQYF. As DNA, the CDR3 is TGTGCCAGCAGCCCAGGGGACAGGGATGCAGAGACCCAGTACTTC. The chain is built from TRBV11-2 and TRBJ2-5; the match to TRBD1 covers 9 bases. The CDR3 length is 15 residues. Germline V gene lookup returns CDR1 SGHAT and CDR2 FQNNGV. Losses at the gene ends were 5 bases for V and 4 bases for J; bases not matched to a gene: 8. Complete variable domain (other parts from reference TRBV11-2 and TRBJ2-5): EAGVAQSPRYKIIEKRQSVAFWCNPISGHATLYWYQQILGQGPKLLIQFQNNGVVDDSQLPKDRFSAERLKGVDSTLKIQPAKLEDSAVYLCASSPGDRDAETQYFGPGTRLLVL.

The V and J genes are TRBV9 and TRBJ1-3; D remains unclear. The CDR3 consists of 18 residues. The germline V and J ends were trimmed by 2 bases and 0 bases, with 18 bases remaining between them. Germline CDR1 is SGDLS and CDR2 is YYNGEE. The chain's CDR3 is CASSVGWVTRLSGNTIYF. As DNA, the CDR3 is TGTGCCAGCAGCGTTGGATGGGTAACGCGACTCTCTGGAAACACCATATATTTT.

The rearrangement links TRBV4-3 to TRBJ2-2; 9 bases are shared with TRBD2. Trimming at V came to 5 bases and at J to 5 bases, leaving 15 bases not matched to a gene. Looked up from germline, CDR1 is LGHNA and CDR2 is YSLEER. The length of the CDR3 is 18 residues. In DNA, the CDR3 is TGCGCCAGCAGCTCGGGGGCTAGCGGGATTTTAGATACCGGGGAGCTGTTTTTT. Translation gives CASSSGASGILDTGELFF.

V usage is TRBV18 and J usage is TRBJ1-2; 8 bases align to TRBD1. Germline CDR1 and CDR2: KGHSH and LQKENI. V dropped 5 bases and J dropped 8; count of bases not matched to a gene: 13. This CDR3 has 15 residues. The CDR3 region has the DNA TGTGCCAGCTCAGCACAGGGGGACCTCTCTTCGGGCTACACCTTC. Amino acids: CASSAQGDLSSGYTF.

The rearrangement links TRBV7-9 to TRBJ2-5; 10 bases are shared with TRBD2. The J call may be faulty, since TRBJ2-7 better matches the DNA end. The germline V gene encodes CDR1 SEHNR and CDR2 FQNEAQ (reference sequence). The CDR3 runs 15 residues. The CDR3 sequence is CASSFVSGRSHEQYF. Here the CDR3 DNA reads TGTGCCAGCAGCTTCGTTAGCGGGAGGTCCCACGAGCAGTACTTC.

The J gene is TRBJ1-3, the V gene TRBV6-1; possibly TRBD1 for D (5 bases). V lost 5 bases to trimming and J lost 4 bases, with 15 bases between them. The CDR3 length is 15 residues. In germline, CDR1 is MNHNS, CDR2 SASEGT. The CDR3 loop reads CASSLNPGLGNTIYF. The CDR3 DNA is TGTGCCAGCAGTCTCAACCCGGGACTAGGAAACACCATATATTTT.

The chain is built from TRBV7-3 and TRBJ2-1; 12 nucleotides align to TRBD2. The CDR3 loop spans 16 amino acids. With V trimmed by 3 bases and J by 8 bases, 8 bases remained unmatched. The germline gives CDR1 SGHTA, CDR2 FQGTGA. The CDR3 nucleotides read TGTGCCAGCAGCTTCCGCCTAGCGGGAGGGCGGGATGAGCAGTTCTTC. Translation: CASSFRLAGGRDEQFF. The complete variable domain, with remaining parts taken from reference TRBV7-3 and TRBJ2-1, reads GAGVSQTPSNKVTEKGKYVELRCDPISGHTALYWYRQSLGQGPEFLIYFQGTGAADDSGLPNDRFFAVRPEGSVSTLKIQRTERGDSAVYLCASSFRLAGGRDEQFFGPGTRLTVL.

This chain joins TRBV5-6 and TRBJ2-1; tentative D call: TRBD1 (5 bases). V dropped 0 bases and J dropped 4 bases, with 11 bases sitting between them. This CDR3 is built from 15 residues. Germline V gene lookup returns CDR1 SGHDT and CDR2 YYEEEE. CDR3 DNA sequence: TGTGCCAGCAGCTTGGGGGGCAGAGCTTACAATGAGCAGTTCTTC. Its translation is CASSLGGRAYNEQFF.

Turning to this clone: Other DNA sequences in this specimen translate into the identical CDR3. This sequence joins TRBV5-1 and TRBJ2-3, with D maybe TRBD1 (6 bases). Germline V gene lookup returns CDR1 SGHRS and CDR2 YFSETQ. V was clipped by 0 bases and J by 1 base, with 6 bases between them. The CDR3 runs 14 residues. This chain's CDR3 is CASSLEGGTDTQYF. The CDR3 DNA follows: TGCGCCAGCAGCTTGGAGGGGGGCACAGATACGCAGTATTTT. The full variable domain, with the rest looked up from reference TRBV5-1 and TRBJ2-3, is KAGVTQTPRYLIKTRGQQVTLSCSPISGHRSVSWYQQTPGQGLQFLFEYFSETQRNKGNFPGRFSGRQFSNSRSEMNVSTLELGDSALYLCASSLEGGTDTQYFGPGTRLTVL.